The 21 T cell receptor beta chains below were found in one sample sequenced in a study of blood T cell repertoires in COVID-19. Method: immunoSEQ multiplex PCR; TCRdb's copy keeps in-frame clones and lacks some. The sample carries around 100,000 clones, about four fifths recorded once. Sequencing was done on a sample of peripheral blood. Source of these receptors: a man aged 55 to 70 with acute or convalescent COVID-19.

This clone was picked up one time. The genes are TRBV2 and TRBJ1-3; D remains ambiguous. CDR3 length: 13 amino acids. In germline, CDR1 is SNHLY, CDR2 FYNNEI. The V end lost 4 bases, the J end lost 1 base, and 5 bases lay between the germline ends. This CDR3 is CASSAQSGNTIYF. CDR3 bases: TGTGCCAGCAGTGCTCAGTCTGGAAACACCATATATTTT. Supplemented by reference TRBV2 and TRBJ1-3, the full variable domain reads EPEVTQTPSHQVTQMGQEVILRCVPISNHLYFYWYRQILGQKVEFLVSFYNNEISEKSEIFDDQFSVERPDGSNFTLKIRSTKLEDSAMYFCASSAQSGNTIYFGEGSWLTVV.

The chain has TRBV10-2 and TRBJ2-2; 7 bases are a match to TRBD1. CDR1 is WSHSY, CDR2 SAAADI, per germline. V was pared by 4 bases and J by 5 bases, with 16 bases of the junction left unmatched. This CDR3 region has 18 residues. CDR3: CASSGILTGWFQTGELFF. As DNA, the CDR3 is TGCGCCAGCAGTGGAATACTGACAGGGTGGTTCCAGACCGGGGAGCTGTTTTTT.

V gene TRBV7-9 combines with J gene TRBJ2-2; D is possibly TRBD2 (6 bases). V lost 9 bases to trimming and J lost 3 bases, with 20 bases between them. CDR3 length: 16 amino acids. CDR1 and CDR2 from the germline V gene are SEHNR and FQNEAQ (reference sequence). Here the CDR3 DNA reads TGTGCCAGATCCGTCCCGGAGGGGCCCCACACCGGGGAGCTGTTTTTT. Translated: CARSVPEGPHTGELFF.

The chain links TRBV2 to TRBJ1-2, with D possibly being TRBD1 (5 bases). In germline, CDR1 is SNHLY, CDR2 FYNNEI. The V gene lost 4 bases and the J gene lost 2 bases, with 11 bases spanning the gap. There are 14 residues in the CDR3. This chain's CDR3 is CASSVDTRNYGYTF. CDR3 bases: TGTGCCAGCAGTGTGGACACCAGAAACTATGGCTACACCTTC.

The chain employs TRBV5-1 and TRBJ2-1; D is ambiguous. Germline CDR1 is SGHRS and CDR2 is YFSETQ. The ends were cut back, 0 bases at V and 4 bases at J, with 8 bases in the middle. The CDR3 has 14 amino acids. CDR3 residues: CASSLANSYNEQFF. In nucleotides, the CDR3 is TGCGCCAGCAGCTTGGCTAACAGTTACAATGAGCAGTTCTTC. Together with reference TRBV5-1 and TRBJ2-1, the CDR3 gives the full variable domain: KAGVTQTPRYLIKTRGQQVTLSCSPISGHRSVSWYQQTPGQGLQFLFEYFSETQRNKGNFPGRFSGRQFSNSRSEMNVSTLELGDSALYLCASSLANSYNEQFFGPGTRLTVL.

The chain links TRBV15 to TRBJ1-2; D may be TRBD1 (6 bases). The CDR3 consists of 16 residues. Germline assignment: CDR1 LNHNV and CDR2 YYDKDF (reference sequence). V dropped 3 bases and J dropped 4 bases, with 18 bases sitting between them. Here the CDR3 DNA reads TGTGCCACCAGCAGGTCCCTTGGGGGCAGGTCCTATGGCTACACCTTC. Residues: CATSRSLGGRSYGYTF.

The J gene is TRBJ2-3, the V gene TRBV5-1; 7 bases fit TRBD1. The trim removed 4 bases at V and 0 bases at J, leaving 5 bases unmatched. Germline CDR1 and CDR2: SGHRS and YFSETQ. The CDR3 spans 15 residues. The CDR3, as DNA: TGCGCCAGCAGCGAGTACAGGGGTAGCACAGATACGCAGTATTTT. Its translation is CASSEYRGSTDTQYF.

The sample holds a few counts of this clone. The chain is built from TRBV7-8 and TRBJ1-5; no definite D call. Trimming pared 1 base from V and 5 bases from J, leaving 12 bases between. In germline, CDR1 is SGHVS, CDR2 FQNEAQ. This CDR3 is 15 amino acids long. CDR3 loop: CASSLGEVRDQPQHF. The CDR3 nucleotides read TGTGCCAGCAGCTTAGGAGAAGTGAGGGATCAGCCCCAGCATTTT.

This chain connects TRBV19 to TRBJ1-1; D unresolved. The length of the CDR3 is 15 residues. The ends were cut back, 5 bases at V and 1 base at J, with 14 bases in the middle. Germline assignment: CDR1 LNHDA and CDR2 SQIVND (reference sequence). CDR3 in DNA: TGTGCCAGTAGTCCCTTTTCGGGAGGGAACACTGAAGCTTTCTTT. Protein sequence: CASSPFSGGNTEAFF.

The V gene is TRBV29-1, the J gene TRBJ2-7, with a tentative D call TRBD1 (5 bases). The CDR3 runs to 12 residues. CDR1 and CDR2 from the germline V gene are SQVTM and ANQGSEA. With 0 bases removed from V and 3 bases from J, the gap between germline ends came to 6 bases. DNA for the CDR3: TGCAGCGTTGAAGATCAGGGCTACGAGCAGTACTTC. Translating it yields CSVEDQGYEQYF.

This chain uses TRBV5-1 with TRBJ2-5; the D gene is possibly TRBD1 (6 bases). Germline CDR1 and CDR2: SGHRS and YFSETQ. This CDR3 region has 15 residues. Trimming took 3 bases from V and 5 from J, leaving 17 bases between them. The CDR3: CASSSDTGLSETQYF. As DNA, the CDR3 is TGCGCCAGCAGCTCAGATACAGGGTTGTCGGAGACCCAGTACTTC. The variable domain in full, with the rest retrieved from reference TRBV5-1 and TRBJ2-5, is KAGVTQTPRYLIKTRGQQVTLSCSPISGHRSVSWYQQTPGQGLQFLFEYFSETQRNKGNFPGRFSGRQFSNSRSEMNVSTLELGDSALYLCASSSDTGLSETQYFGPGTRLLVL.

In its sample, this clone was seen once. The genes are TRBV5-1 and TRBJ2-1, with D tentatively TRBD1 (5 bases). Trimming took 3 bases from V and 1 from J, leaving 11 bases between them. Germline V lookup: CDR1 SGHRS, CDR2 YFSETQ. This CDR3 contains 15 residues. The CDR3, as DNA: TGCGCCAGCAGCTGGTCAGGGCCTTCCTACAATGAGCAGTTCTTC. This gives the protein CASSWSGPSYNEQFF.

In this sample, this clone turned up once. The CDR3 nucleotides read TGCAGCGTTGAAGATACGACAGGGTCAGGTGAGCAGTTCTTC. Protein sequence: CSVEDTTGSGEQFF. V gene TRBV29-1 combines with J gene TRBJ2-1, with 7 positions matching TRBD1. Germline-derived CDR1 and CDR2 are SQVTM and ANQGSEA. The CDR3 extends over 14 amino acids. Trimming removed 0 bases from V and 9 bases from J; junction bases left unmatched: 8.

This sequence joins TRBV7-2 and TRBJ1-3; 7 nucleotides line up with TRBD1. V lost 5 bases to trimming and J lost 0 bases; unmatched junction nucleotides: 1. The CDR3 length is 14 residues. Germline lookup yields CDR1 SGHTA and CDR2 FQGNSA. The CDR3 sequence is CASSPGGSGNTIYF. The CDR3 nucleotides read TGTGCCAGCAGCCCAGGGGGCTCTGGAAACACCATATATTTT.

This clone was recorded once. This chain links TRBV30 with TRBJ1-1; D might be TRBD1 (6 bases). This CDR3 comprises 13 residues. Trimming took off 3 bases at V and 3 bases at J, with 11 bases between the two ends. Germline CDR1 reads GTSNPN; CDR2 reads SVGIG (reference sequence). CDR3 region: CAWRGEGDTEAFF. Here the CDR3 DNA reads TGTGCCTGGAGGGGGGAGGGGGACACTGAAGCTTTCTTT. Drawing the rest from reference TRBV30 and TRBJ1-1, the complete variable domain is SQTIHQWPATLVQPVGSPLSLECTVEGTSNPNLYWYRQAAGRGLQLLFYSVGIGQISSEVPQNLSASRPQDRQFILSSKKLLLSDSGFYLCAWRGEGDTEAFFGQGTRLTVV.

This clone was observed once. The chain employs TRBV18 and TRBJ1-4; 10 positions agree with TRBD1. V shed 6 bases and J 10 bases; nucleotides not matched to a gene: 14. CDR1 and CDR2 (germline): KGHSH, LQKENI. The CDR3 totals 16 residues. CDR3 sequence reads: CASSPSQGTGDLKLFF. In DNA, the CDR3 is TGTGCCAGCTCGCCCTCACAAGGGACAGGGGACCTAAAACTGTTTTTT.

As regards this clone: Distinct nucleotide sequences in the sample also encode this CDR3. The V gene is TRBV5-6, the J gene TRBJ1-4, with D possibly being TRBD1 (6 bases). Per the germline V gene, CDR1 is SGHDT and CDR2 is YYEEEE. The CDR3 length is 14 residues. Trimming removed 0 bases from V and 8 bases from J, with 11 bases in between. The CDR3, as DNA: TGTGCCAGCAGCTTGGGACAGGTGGAAGAAAAACTGTTTTTT. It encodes CASSLGQVEEKLFF.

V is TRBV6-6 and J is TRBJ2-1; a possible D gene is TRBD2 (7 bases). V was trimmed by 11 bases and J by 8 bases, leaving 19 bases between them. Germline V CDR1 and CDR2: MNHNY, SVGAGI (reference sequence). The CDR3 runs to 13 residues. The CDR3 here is CAARGAAPDEQFF. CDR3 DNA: TGTGCCGCCCGGGGGGCAGCGCCCGATGAGCAGTTCTTC.

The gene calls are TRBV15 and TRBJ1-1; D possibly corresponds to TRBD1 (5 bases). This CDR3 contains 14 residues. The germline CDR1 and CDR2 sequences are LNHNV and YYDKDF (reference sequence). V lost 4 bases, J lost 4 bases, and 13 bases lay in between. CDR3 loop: CATSTDPQGTEAFF. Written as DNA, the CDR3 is TGTGCCACCAGCACGGACCCCCAGGGCACTGAAGCTTTCTTT.

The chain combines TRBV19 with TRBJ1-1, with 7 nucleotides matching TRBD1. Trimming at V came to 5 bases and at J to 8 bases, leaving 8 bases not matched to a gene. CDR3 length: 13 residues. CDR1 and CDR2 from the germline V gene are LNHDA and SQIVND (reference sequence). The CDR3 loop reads CASSVRQGVEAFF. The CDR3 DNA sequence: TGTGCCAGTAGTGTGCGGCAGGGGGTGGAAGCTTTCTTT.

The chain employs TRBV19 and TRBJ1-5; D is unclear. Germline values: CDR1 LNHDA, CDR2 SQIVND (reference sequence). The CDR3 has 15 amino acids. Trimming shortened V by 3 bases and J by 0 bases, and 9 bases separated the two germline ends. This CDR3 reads CASSISGNSNQPQHF. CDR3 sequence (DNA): TGTGCCAGTAGTATTTCGGGGAATAGCAATCAGCCCCAGCATTTT.